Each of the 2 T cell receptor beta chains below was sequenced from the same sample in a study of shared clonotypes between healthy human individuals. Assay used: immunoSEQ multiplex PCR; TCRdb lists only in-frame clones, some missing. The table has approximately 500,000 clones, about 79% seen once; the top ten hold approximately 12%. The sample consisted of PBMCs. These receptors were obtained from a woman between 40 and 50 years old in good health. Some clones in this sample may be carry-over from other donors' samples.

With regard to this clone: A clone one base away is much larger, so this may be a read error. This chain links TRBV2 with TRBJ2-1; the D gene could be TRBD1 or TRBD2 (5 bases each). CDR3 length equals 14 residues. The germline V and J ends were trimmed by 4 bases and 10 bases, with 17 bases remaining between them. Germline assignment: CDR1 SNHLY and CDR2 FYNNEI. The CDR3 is CASSAGHSEREQFF. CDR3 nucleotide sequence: TGTGCCAGCAGTGCGGGGCATTCCGAACGGGAGCAGTTCTTC.

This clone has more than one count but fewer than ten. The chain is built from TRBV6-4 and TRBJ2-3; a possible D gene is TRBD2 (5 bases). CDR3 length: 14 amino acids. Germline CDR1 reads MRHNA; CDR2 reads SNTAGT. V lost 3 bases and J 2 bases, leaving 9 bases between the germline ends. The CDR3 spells CASSESGDTDTQYF. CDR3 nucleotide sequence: TGTGCCAGCAGTGAGAGCGGAGACACAGATACGCAGTATTTT.